A single T cell receptor beta chain is shown here with its context. The CDR3 is 16 amino acids. Germline CDR1 SGHRS, CDR2 YFSETQ. V lost 0 bases and J 3 bases, leaving 13 bases between the germline ends. This specimen comes from a study of T-cell reconstitution after alpha-beta-depleted transplantation in children. Unique molecular identifiers were built into the TCRbeta library. TCRdb passed the PCR reads through MiXCR, listing each CDR3 protein once. The sample has about 980,000 distinct CDR3 sequences; about 26% are singletons. Specimen: PBMCs, mostly from graft donor cells, collected 360 days after TCRalphabeta/CD19-depleted stem cell transplant. This receptor was identified in a boy in the first two years of life who had a stem cell transplant for SCID, so the T cells may come from the graft donor. V and J are TRBV5-1 and TRBJ1-3, with D possibly matching TRBD1 (5 bases). The CDR3, as DNA: TGCGCCAGCAGCTTGGGATCAGGGTCTGGTGGAAACACCATATATTTT. Translated, it gives CASSLGSGSGGNTIYF.